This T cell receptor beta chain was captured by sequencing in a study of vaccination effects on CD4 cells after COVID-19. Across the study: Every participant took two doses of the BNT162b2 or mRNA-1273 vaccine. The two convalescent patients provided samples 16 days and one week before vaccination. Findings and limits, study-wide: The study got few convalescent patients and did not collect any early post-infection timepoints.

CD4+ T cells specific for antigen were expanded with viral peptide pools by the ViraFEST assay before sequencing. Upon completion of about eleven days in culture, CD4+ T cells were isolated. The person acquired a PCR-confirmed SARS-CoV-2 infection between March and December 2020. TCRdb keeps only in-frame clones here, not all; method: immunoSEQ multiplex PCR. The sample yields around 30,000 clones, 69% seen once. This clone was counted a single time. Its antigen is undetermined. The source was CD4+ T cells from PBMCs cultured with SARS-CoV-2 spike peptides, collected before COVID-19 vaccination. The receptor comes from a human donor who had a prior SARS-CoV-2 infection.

CDR3 region: CSVELGGGETQYF. CDR3 in DNA: TGCAGCGTTGAGCTAGGGGGGGGAGAGACCCAGTACTTC. The gene calls are TRBV29-1 and TRBJ2-5; perhaps TRBD2 as D (7 bases). Germline loops: CDR1 SQVTM, CDR2 ANQGSEA. Trimming shortened V by 3 bases and J by 4 bases, and 12 bases separated the two germline ends. CDR3 length equals 13 residues. The complete variable domain, with remaining parts taken from reference TRBV29-1 and TRBJ2-5, reads SAVISQKPSRDICQRGTSLTIQCQVDSQVTMMFWYRQQPGQSLTLIATANQGSEATYESGFVIDKFPISRPNLTFSTLTVSNMSPEDSSIYLCSVELGGGETQYFGPGTRLLVL.